One sample yielded the 27 T cell receptor beta chains listed below, sequenced in a study of blood T cell repertoires in COVID-19. Assay: immunoSEQ multiplex PCR; the TCRdb copy retains only in-frame clones and omits some. The data show approximately 16,000 clones, 88% seen once. Sequencing was performed on peripheral blood. The receptors stem from a human donor in a cohort sampled during active COVID-19.

V usage is TRBV4-1 and J usage is TRBJ1-3; D not resolved. Germline V gene sequence: CDR1 MGHRA, CDR2 YSYEKL. Trimming took off 1 base at V and 9 bases at J, with 10 bases between the two ends. The CDR3 is made up of 13 amino acids. The CDR3 sequence is CASSQGATATIYF. CDR3 nucleotide sequence: TGCGCCAGCAGCCAAGGGGCCACCGCCACCATATATTTT.

A few counts support this clone. This chain joins TRBV10-3 and TRBJ1-1; no definite D call. The CDR3 contains 12 residues. Trimming pared 5 bases from V and 7 bases from J, leaving 11 bases between. The germline V gene has CDR1 ENHRY and CDR2 SYGVKD. The CDR3: CAISSLGSEAFF. The CDR3 coding sequence is TGTGCCATCAGTTCCCTCGGGAGTGAAGCTTTCTTT.

The chain carries TRBV27 and TRBJ1-1; 9 bases agree with TRBD1. V lost 2 bases, J lost 4 bases, and 8 bases stayed unmatched. The CDR3 is 16 residues long. The germline gives CDR1 MNHEY, CDR2 SMNVEV (reference sequence). Here the CDR3 DNA reads TGTGCCAGCAGTTTAGACTACAGGGGGCTGGGCACTGAAGCTTTCTTT. Amino acids: CASSLDYRGLGTEAFF.

This chain joins TRBV4-1 and TRBJ1-4, with 7 bases aligning to TRBD1. The length of the CDR3 is 15 residues. Germline V gene lookup returns CDR1 MGHRA and CDR2 YSYEKL. Unmatched junction bases numbered 7, after V lost 4 bases and J lost 5 bases. CDR3 protein: CASSLRTGPNEKLFF. CDR3 nucleotide sequence: TGCGCCAGCAGCCTGCGGACAGGCCCCAATGAAAAACTGTTTTTT.

The chain carries TRBV19 and TRBJ1-6, with TRBD1 as a possible D gene (5 bases). Germline V gene sequence: CDR1 LNHDA, CDR2 SQIVND (reference sequence). This CDR3 region has 15 residues. The V and J ends lost 7 bases and 1 base respectively, with 11 bases between them. Here the CDR3 DNA reads TGTGCCAGTACCCCAGGACATTCCTATAATTCACCCCTCCACTTT. This gives the protein CASTPGHSYNSPLHF.

The chain carries TRBV27 and TRBJ2-2, with a weak D call TRBD2 (7 bases). In germline, CDR1 is MNHEY, CDR2 SMNVEV (reference sequence). CDR3 length: 15 amino acids. The V end lost 6 bases, the J end lost 6 bases, and 17 bases lay between the germline ends. In DNA form, the CDR3 reads TGTGCCAGCAGGGCCCGAGTAGGGGGGGCCGGGGAGCTGTTTTTT. Translation: CASRARVGGAGELFF.

The V gene is TRBV28, the J gene TRBJ1-5, with 7 positions matching TRBD1. V lost 8 bases and J lost 9; bases outside the gene matches: 10. Germline values: CDR1 MDHEN, CDR2 SYDVKM. This CDR3 has 13 residues. The DNA for the CDR3 is TGTGCCAGCGGGACAGAGCCTCCGAGGCCCCAGCATTTT. It codes for CASGTEPPRPQHF.

The chain has TRBV5-1 and TRBJ1-2, with TRBD1 identical over 8 bases. CDR3 length: 13 residues. Germline V CDR1 and CDR2: SGHRS, YFSETQ. The trim removed 6 bases at V and 8 bases at J, leaving 9 bases unmatched. CDR3 region: CASNRDRGGGYTF. CDR3 DNA sequence: TGCGCCAGCAACCGAGACAGGGGAGGCGGCTACACCTTC.

This chain joins TRBV19 and TRBJ1-5, with a tentative D call TRBD1 (5 bases). CDR3 length: 15 amino acids. Trimming cost V 6 bases and J 2 bases, with 14 bases left between them. CDR1 and CDR2 from the germline V gene are LNHDA and SQIVND (reference sequence). CDR3 coding DNA: TGTGCCAGTAGCCCGGGGGGTCTTGGCAATCAGCCCCAGCATTTT. This codes for CASSPGGLGNQPQHF.

V and J are TRBV7-8 and TRBJ2-1; D might be TRBD2 (7 bases). The CDR3 totals 18 residues. The germline CDR1 and CDR2 sequences are SGHVS and FQNEAQ. Trimming cost V 1 base and J 7 bases, with 23 bases left between them. CDR3: CASSLGPGGGGGKNEQFF. Here the CDR3 DNA reads TGTGCCAGCAGCTTAGGGCCCGGCGGAGGGGGGGGCAAGAATGAGCAGTTCTTC.

The CDR3 loop is CASSFGQGYTGELFF. The CDR3 DNA sequence: TGTGCCAGCAGCTTTGGACAGGGCTACACCGGGGAGCTGTTTTTT. This chain connects TRBV7-2 to TRBJ2-2; 8 nucleotides align to TRBD1. The germline V gene has CDR1 SGHTA and CDR2 FQGNSA. V gave up 3 bases and J gave up 3 bases; unmatched junction bases: 3. This CDR3 contains 15 residues.

The chain combines TRBV5-6 with TRBJ1-5; D gene ambiguous. With 2 bases removed from V and 1 base from J, the gap between germline ends came to 16 bases. The germline V gene encodes CDR1 SGHDT and CDR2 YYEEEE. The CDR3 is made up of 17 amino acids. This chain's CDR3 is CASSFKVGPGSNQPQHF. The CDR3 region has the DNA TGTGCCAGCAGCTTCAAAGTGGGCCCGGGGAGCAATCAGCCCCAGCATTTT.

This clone was seen just once. The V gene is TRBV21-1, the J gene TRBJ1-5; the table's D call, TRBD1, was not checked against the DNA. TRBV21-1 is termed a pseudogene. The CDR3 is made up of 22 amino acids. The CDR3 region has the DNA TGTGCCAGCAGCAAGGGATGGGACAGGGCGGGTGATCACATAGCATGCAATCAGCCCCAGCATTTT. This encodes CASSKGWDRAGDHIACNQPQHF.

CDR3 sequence (DNA): TGTGCCAGCAGCTTAGGGGGACACCCGGGGTACTTC. It translates to CASSLGGHPGYF. The chain couples TRBV11-2 to TRBJ2-7, with a possible D match to TRBD1 (6 bases). Germline V gene data show CDR1 as SGHAT and CDR2 as FQNNGV. CDR3 length equals 12 residues. The V end lost 1 base, the J end lost 12 bases, and 13 bases lay between the germline ends.

The chain couples TRBV28 to TRBJ1-4; D unresolved. V dropped 2 bases and J dropped 2 bases, with 15 bases sitting between them. Germline CDR1 is MDHEN and CDR2 is SYDVKM. The CDR3 consists of 17 residues. CDR3 bases: TGTGCCAGCAGTTTAGGAGGGTCGCCCACGACTAATGAAAAACTGTTTTTT. Amino acids: CASSLGGSPTTNEKLFF.

The chain employs TRBV28 and TRBJ1-1; 7 bases are shared with TRBD1. This CDR3 contains 14 residues. Germline CDR1 and CDR2: MDHEN and SYDVKM. V lost 8 bases and J lost 1; bases outside the gene matches: 7. The CDR3 protein is CASGTDPKNTEAFF. CDR3 sequence (DNA): TGTGCCAGCGGGACAGATCCTAAGAACACTGAAGCTTTCTTT.

CDR3: CAISQGQGRYF. In DNA, the CDR3 is TGTGCCATCAGTCAAGGACAGGGCAGATACTTC. The genes are TRBV10-3 and TRBJ2-7; 8 bases align to TRBD1. This CDR3 spans 11 amino acids. J was trimmed by 13 bases and V by 5 bases; bases with no gene match: 7. Germline lookup yields CDR1 ENHRY and CDR2 SYGVKD.

This chain links TRBV6-6 with TRBJ1-2, with D unclear. The germline V gene encodes CDR1 MNHNY and CDR2 SVGAGI (reference sequence). The CDR3 is 14 amino acids. V shed 5 bases and J shed 7 bases, with 17 bases lying between them. CDR3: CASSPTSGRAGYTF. CDR3 in DNA: TGTGCCAGCAGTCCTACTTCGGGGAGGGCTGGCTACACCTTC.

This chain links TRBV3-1 (or the pseudogene TRBV3-2) with TRBJ2-2; 11 bases map to TRBD1. The length of the CDR3 is 17 residues. V gave up 1 base and J gave up 6 bases; unmatched junction bases: 7. CDR1 is LGHDT and CDR2 is YNNKEL in the germline V gene (reference sequence). The CDR3 loop is CASSQVRTGGAAGELFF. The DNA of the CDR3 is TGTGCCAGCAGCCAAGTGCGGACAGGGGGCGCGGCCGGGGAGCTGTTTTTT.

The rearrangement links TRBV30 to TRBJ1-5; no reliable D call. This CDR3 region has 13 residues. Germline assignment: CDR1 GTSNPN and CDR2 SVGIG (reference sequence). Trimming shortened V by 5 bases and J by 0 bases, and 8 bases separated the two germline ends. This CDR3 is CAWAGISNQPQHF. In DNA form, the CDR3 reads TGTGCCTGGGCGGGGATTAGCAATCAGCCCCAGCATTTT.

V and J are TRBV11-2 and TRBJ1-4; D gene uncertain. Germline CDR1 SGHAT, CDR2 FQNNGV. The CDR3 is made up of 16 amino acids. V shed 4 bases and J shed 3 bases, with 15 bases lying between them. The CDR3 region is CASSSTLAQANEKLFF. As DNA, the CDR3 is TGTGCCAGCAGCTCAACTTTAGCGCAGGCTAATGAAAAACTGTTTTTT.

V is TRBV5-1 and J is TRBJ2-5; a weak D match, TRBD1 (5 bases). The CDR3 is made up of 14 amino acids. Germline-derived CDR1 and CDR2 are SGHRS and YFSETQ. Trimming left V 0 bases short and J 4 bases short, with 10 bases between. In nucleotides, the CDR3 is TGCGCCAGCAGCTTGGGCCCAGGGTCAGAGACCCAGTACTTC. Encoded protein: CASSLGPGSETQYF.

This chain uses TRBV7-8 with TRBJ1-1, with D possibly being TRBD1 (6 bases). The CDR3 sequence is 13 residues long. V lost 5 bases, J lost 8 bases, and 15 bases lay in between. CDR1 and CDR2 from the germline V gene are SGHVS and FQNEAQ. CDR3 nucleotide sequence: TGTGCCAGCAGCCGAGACAGGTTTGGGGAAGCTTTCTTT. It translates to CASSRDRFGEAFF.

This chain uses TRBV30 with TRBJ1-1; 9 bases match TRBD1. V trimming: 5 bases; J trimming: 5 bases; junction bases outside the gene matches: 6. The CDR3 has 13 residues. CDR1 and CDR2 from the germline V gene are GTSNPN and SVGIG (reference sequence). CDR3 in amino acids: CAWEGQGGTEAFF. CDR3 DNA sequence: TGTGCCTGGGAGGGACAGGGCGGGACTGAAGCTTTCTTT.

The genes are TRBV19 and TRBJ2-3; 9 bases line up with TRBD2. From germline, CDR1 is LNHDA and CDR2 SQIVND (reference sequence). The CDR3 consists of 15 residues. J was trimmed by 0 bases and V by 4 bases; bases with no gene match: 2. CDR3 region: CASSKGLASTDTQYF. The CDR3, as DNA: TGTGCCAGTAGTAAGGGACTAGCTAGCACAGATACGCAGTATTTT.

This clone was observed once. The CDR3 DNA reads TGCGCCAGCAGCCCGGGACTAGAATACAATGAGCAGTTCTTC. This translates into CASSPGLEYNEQFF. This rearrangement joins TRBV4-3 to TRBJ2-1; 8 bases are shared with TRBD2. CDR1 and CDR2 from the germline V gene are LGHNA and YSLEER. The V and J ends lost 4 bases and 4 bases, in that order; junction bases with no gene match: 3. The CDR3 is 14 residues long.

The chain uses TRBV24-1 and TRBJ2-1; D perhaps matches TRBD2 (6 bases). Per germline, CDR1 KGHDR and CDR2 SFDVKD. V gave up 6 bases and J gave up 2 bases, with 13 bases separating them. The CDR3 is 15 residues long. The CDR3 nucleotides read TGTGCCACCAGTTCCCAGGGACTTACCTACAATGAGCAGTTCTTC. As protein: CATSSQGLTYNEQFF.